This TCR beta chain came from a study of T-cell memory formation after mild COVID-19. TCR alpha and TCR beta cDNA libraries with sample barcodes and UMIs came from 5'RACE using constant-segment primers. A single record per CDR3 protein comes from TCRdb applying MiXCR to the 5' RACE reads. The sample has around 440,000 distinct CDR3 sequences, 18% seen once. Study findings and constraints: A subset of responding clones appeared in pre-infection memory, suggesting cross-reactive memory joined. Among CD4+ contracting clones, most were CM and EM, and CD8+ ones EMRA. CD4/CD8 balance held among clones contracting day 15 to 85, and later expanders leaned CD4+.

This CDR3 is 14 amino acids long. Germline V gene lookup returns CDR1 LNHDA and CDR2 SQIVND (reference sequence). V dropped 5 bases and J dropped 2 bases, with 11 bases sitting between them. In the case of this clonotype: The antigen is unknown.

J is TRBJ2-3 and V is TRBV19, with D perhaps being TRBD1 or TRBD2 (5 bases each). The sample comprised PBMCs or a T cell subset sorted from them (not recorded which). This receptor was taken from an adult woman who had mild COVID-19 (a few samples of this study predate the infection). Cell type and time point are not known. CDR3 sequence: CASSSWGITDTQYF. The CDR3, as DNA: TGTGCCAGTAGTTCTTGGGGGATCACAGATACGCAGTATTTT.